One and the same sample provided the 24 T cell receptor beta chains below, sequenced in a study of blood T cell repertoires in COVID-19. The repertoire was sequenced with immunoSEQ multiplex PCR; TCRdb's copy has only in-frame clones and lacks some. Of roughly 330,000 clones listed, 87% are singletons. Specimen: PBMCs or T cells enriched from blood (not recorded which). All receptors come from a woman in her thirties who had recovered from COVID-19.

This sequence joins TRBV5-1 and TRBJ2-1; D not resolved. The V and J ends lost 0 bases and 7 bases respectively, with 11 bases between them. The CDR3 covers 14 residues. Germline assignment: CDR1 SGHRS and CDR2 YFSETQ. Written as DNA, the CDR3 is TGCGCCAGCAGCTTGGATACTACCATGAATGAGCAGTTCTTC. It encodes CASSLDTTMNEQFF. Looking up the rest from reference TRBV5-1 and TRBJ2-1 gives the full variable domain: KAGVTQTPRYLIKTRGQQVTLSCSPISGHRSVSWYQQTPGQGLQFLFEYFSETQRNKGNFPGRFSGRQFSNSRSEMNVSTLELGDSALYLCASSLDTTMNEQFFGPGTRLTVL.

The chain employs TRBV28 and TRBJ1-2, with 9 bases lining up with TRBD1. J was trimmed by 4 bases and V by 5 bases; bases with no gene match: 8. Germline CDR1 MDHEN, CDR2 SYDVKM. CDR3 length: 15 residues. CDR3 coding DNA: TGTGCCAGCAGTCCCGTGGGGGACAGGGTCTATGGCTACACCTTC. It is translated as CASSPVGDRVYGYTF.

This chain joins TRBV27 and TRBJ1-1, with TRBD1 matching 10 bases. V lost 6 bases to trimming and J lost 0 bases; unmatched junction nucleotides: 7. Germline V gene sequence: CDR1 MNHEY, CDR2 SMNVEV (reference sequence). The CDR3 extends over 16 amino acids. CDR3 sequence: CASSRDRGRMNTEAFF. In nucleotides, the CDR3 is TGTGCCAGCAGCCGGGACAGGGGTCGAATGAACACTGAAGCTTTCTTT.

Written as DNA, the CDR3 is TGTGCCAGCAGCCTAACAGTGTACTCTGGCTACACCTTC. Encoded protein: CASSLTVYSGYTF. This chain connects TRBV12-3 or TRBV12-4 to TRBJ1-2; D unresolved. This CDR3 region has 13 residues. Trimming took 6 bases from V and 7 from J, leaving 15 bases between them.

This chain uses TRBV4-2 with TRBJ1-5; D is possibly TRBD1 (5 bases). V lost 0 bases to trimming and J lost 4 bases, with 13 bases between them. The CDR3 extends over 16 amino acids. CDR1 is LGHNA and CDR2 is YNFKEQ in the germline V gene. In DNA, the CDR3 is TGTGCCAGCAGCCAAGATGGGGGGAGTCGTAATCAGCCCCAGCATTTT. Protein product: CASSQDGGSRNQPQHF.

The chain recombines TRBV10-1 with TRBJ1-1; 11 bases match TRBD1. This CDR3 spans 14 amino acids. After removal of 5 bases from V and 5 bases from J, the junction contained 4 bases not matched to a gene. The germline V gene encodes CDR1 WNHNN and CDR2 SYGVQD (reference sequence). CDR3 nucleotides: TGCGCCAGCAGTCGGACAGGGGGCGTAACTGAAGCTTTCTTT. Amino acids: CASSRTGGVTEAFF.

The CDR3 region is CASRGRYSNQPQHF. For the CDR3, the DNA is TGTGCCAGCAGGGGCAGGTATAGCAATCAGCCCCAGCATTTT. The genes are TRBV6-5 and TRBJ1-5; D unclear. CDR1 MNHEY and CDR2 SVGAGI come from the germline V gene. This CDR3 spans 14 amino acids. V was pared by 6 bases and J by 0 bases, with 9 bases between.

The rearrangement uses TRBV29-1 and TRBJ1-1; D is undetermined. CDR1 is SQVTM and CDR2 is ANQGSEA in the germline V gene. The CDR3 contains 11 residues. The germline V and J ends were trimmed by 6 bases and 0 bases, with 5 bases remaining between them. Here the CDR3 DNA reads TGCAGCGTATCGGTGAACACTGAAGCTTTCTTT. Translated, it gives CSVSVNTEAFF.

CDR3 amino acids: CASSLQMGTSGAAYEQYF. In DNA form, the CDR3 reads TGCGCCAGCAGCTTACAGATGGGGACTAGCGGGGCCGCCTACGAGCAGTACTTC. The chain has TRBV5-1 and TRBJ2-7; 13 positions match TRBD2. V dropped 2 bases and J dropped 2; count of bases not matched to a gene: 10. CDR3 length: 18 amino acids. In germline, CDR1 is SGHRS, CDR2 YFSETQ.

The chain couples TRBV28 to TRBJ2-7, with D perhaps TRBD1 (6 bases). Germline V gene sequence: CDR1 MDHEN, CDR2 SYDVKM. This CDR3 region has 17 residues. The ends were cut back, 5 bases at V and 0 bases at J, with 20 bases in the middle. The CDR3 loop is CASSLPIEGGNSYEQYF. CDR3 sequence (DNA): TGTGCCAGCAGTCTGCCGATCGAAGGGGGAAACTCCTACGAGCAGTACTTC.

This chain uses TRBV7-2 with TRBJ1-5; the D is unclear. The CDR3 covers 11 residues. Trimming stripped 4 bases from V and 11 bases from J, with 9 bases between. Germline CDR1 and CDR2: SGHTA and FQGNSA. The CDR3 nucleotides are TGTGCCAGCAGCTCTCCCGGGACCCAGCATTTT. This gives the protein CASSSPGTQHF.

This clone was counted a few times. The rearrangement links TRBV7-6 to TRBJ1-6, with D possibly being TRBD1 (6 bases). Between the trimmed V and J ends, which lost 5 bases and 8 bases, there was a span of 13 bases. The CDR3 consists of 14 residues. Germline V CDR1 and CDR2: SGHVS, FNYEAQ. CDR3 residues: CASSGGGAYSPLHF. The CDR3, as DNA: TGTGCCAGCAGCGGTGGGGGGGCTTATTCACCCCTCCACTTT.

The rearrangement joins TRBV19 to TRBJ2-1; 11 bases are shared with TRBD2. With V trimmed by 5 bases and J by 4 bases, 4 bases remained unmatched. Germline CDR1 LNHDA, CDR2 SQIVND (reference sequence). CDR3 length equals 15 residues. CDR3 nucleotide sequence: TGTGCCAGTAGTCCGCTAGCGGGGGGATACAATGAGCAGTTCTTC. This codes for CASSPLAGGYNEQFF.

This sequence joins TRBV5-5 and TRBJ1-2, with no clear D. Trimming took off 1 base at V and 7 bases at J, with 8 bases between the two ends. The CDR3 spans 12 residues. CDR1 and CDR2 from the germline V gene are SGHKS and YYEKEE (reference sequence). The CDR3 spells CASSLSRFGYTF. Here the CDR3 DNA reads TGTGCCAGCAGCTTGAGCCGTTTTGGCTACACCTTC.

V is TRBV27 and J is TRBJ1-5; possibly TRBD1 for D (6 bases). V lost 10 bases, J lost 5 bases, and 15 bases lay in between. There are 13 residues in the CDR3. Germline V gene sequence: CDR1 MNHEY, CDR2 SMNVEV (reference sequence). As DNA, the CDR3 is TGTGCCACCGCCCAGAACAGGGATCAGCCCCAGCATTTT. It translates to CATAQNRDQPQHF.

The chain carries TRBV12-5 and TRBJ1-1, with D uncertain. Trimming removed 6 bases at V and 4 bases at J, with 12 bases between. CDR1 and CDR2 from the germline V gene are LGHNT and FRNRAP. The CDR3 consists of 13 residues. The CDR3 protein is CASGPRVPTEAFF. CDR3 nucleotide sequence: TGTGCTAGTGGCCCTCGGGTACCCACTGAAGCTTTCTTT.

The V gene is TRBV27, the J gene TRBJ1-6; 11 positions agree with TRBD1. The CDR3 has 14 amino acids. The ends lost 8 bases at V and 11 bases at J; junction bases unmatched: 8. Germline loops: CDR1 MNHEY, CDR2 SMNVEV (reference sequence). The DNA of the CDR3 is TGTGCCAGCCAAACCGGGACAGGGGGGGCACCCCTCCACTTT. The encoded protein is CASQTGTGGAPLHF.

This chain links TRBV7-2 with TRBJ2-7; no clear D. Trimming took off 4 bases at V and 3 bases at J, with 4 bases between the two ends. The germline CDR1 and CDR2 sequences are SGHTA and FQGNSA. This CDR3 spans 11 amino acids. The CDR3 is CASSSFYEQYF. The DNA for the CDR3 is TGTGCCAGCAGCTCCTTCTACGAGCAGTACTTC.

This chain links TRBV11-2 with TRBJ2-3; D is perhaps TRBD2 (5 bases). The CDR3 extends over 14 amino acids. CDR1 is SGHAT and CDR2 is FQNNGV in the germline V gene. Trimming took off 6 bases at V and 2 bases at J, with 12 bases between the two ends. CDR3 sequence reads: CASRPDFDTDTQYF. CDR3 DNA: TGTGCCAGCAGGCCGGACTTCGACACAGATACGCAGTATTTT.

The V gene is TRBV7-2, the J gene TRBJ2-5; D remains ambiguous. V lost 0 bases to trimming and J lost 1 base, with 6 bases between them. This CDR3 spans 14 amino acids. Germline loops: CDR1 SGHTA, CDR2 FQGNSA. The CDR3 region has the DNA TGTGCCAGCAGCTTAGCGGGCAGCCAAGAGACCCAGTACTTC. This sequence encodes CASSLAGSQETQYF.

The J gene is TRBJ1-1, the V gene TRBV12-3 or TRBV12-4, with D possibly TRBD1 on 5 matching bases. The CDR3 loop spans 10 amino acids. V was shortened by 6 bases and J by 11 bases, with 10 bases between the two germline ends. Here the CDR3 reads CASSLRGAFF. The DNA of the CDR3 is TGTGCCAGCAGCCTCCGGGGGGCTTTCTTT.

V is TRBV5-1 and J is TRBJ1-2; weak D call: TRBD1 (5 bases). This CDR3 has 15 amino acids. Germline lookup yields CDR1 SGHRS and CDR2 YFSETQ. Trimming cost V 1 base and J 4 bases, with 14 bases left between them. CDR3 coding DNA: TGCGCCAGCAGCTTGTCGGTGGGGGGGACCTATGGCTACACCTTC. Protein: CASSLSVGGTYGYTF.

This clone was seen a few times. The chain joins TRBV7-6 to TRBJ2-2, with D possibly being TRBD2 (5 bases). Looked up from germline, CDR1 is SGHVS and CDR2 is FNYEAQ. V lost 4 bases to trimming and J lost 4 bases, with 13 bases between them. The CDR3 spans 15 residues. The CDR3 loop is CASSSPAGRTGELFF. The CDR3 region has the DNA TGTGCCAGCAGCTCCCCCGCGGGTCGCACCGGGGAGCTGTTTTTT.

This sequence joins TRBV7-9 and TRBJ1-2; no clear D gene. The CDR3 has 13 amino acids. Germline CDR1 and CDR2: SEHNR and FQNEAQ (reference sequence). Trimming cost V 0 bases and J 4 bases, with 6 bases left between them. The CDR3 coding sequence is TGTGCCAGCAGCTTAGCGGCCCCCTATGGCTACACCTTC. Its protein product is CASSLAAPYGYTF.